This note documents a single T cell receptor (beta chain) sequence. What this receptor recognizes is not known. It has no much larger one-base neighbor in the sample; base qualities were not kept. Repertoires were sampled repeatedly over the course of chemoradiotherapy so that clonal expansion in the tumor microenvironment could be followed. V and J lose 5 bases and 4 bases, and a span of 13 bases separates them. CDR1 and CDR2 were assigned from the germline V gene as SGHTA and FQGNSA. From cysteine to phenylalanine, the CDR3 is 14 amino acids long. CDR3 DNA is the only sequence kept; it has 42 bases, read in frame from the first base. This entry belongs to a study of chemoradiotherapy in HPV16-positive cancers (dated by TCRdb to between 2020 and 2023). Looking at the study overall: Functional T-cell assays on cells from a couple of HPV16-positive patients defined candidate HPV-specific T-cell clones and common TCR motifs. TCR repertoires from some 89 patients with HPV-related cancers were then used to track the candidate HPV-specific TCRs and motifs. Whether T-cell immunity against the HPV oncoproteins E6 and E7 changes during chemoradiotherapy and whether survival is affected by this immunity were examined in the study. What the authors observed across the whole study: The functional definition of HPV-specific T cells came from only two HPV16-positive patients, and the survival association was reported for HPV16-positive patients. Among HPV16-positive patients, expansion of HPV-responsive T cells during chemoradiotherapy was associated with better recurrence-free survival. Expansion of candidate HPV-specific clones and E7-related TCR motifs was observed in the tumor microenvironment during treatment, whereas no such expansion was observed for non-HPV-specific T cells.

The method was the immunoSEQ multiplex PCR assay. Imported from immuneACCESS, the table was reduced by TCRdb to in-frame sequences with V and J called. These copies leave out some clones; in studies compared against another copy, an unresolved V gene accounts for under half, and the cause of the remainder is not known. A total of some 21,000 clones appear in this sample, around 85% of them only once. Of the sample, roughly 4.4% falls within the top ten clones. The sample consisted of blood, taken from a patient who underwent chemoradiotherapy. This TCR was recovered from a human donor with HPV-associated anogenital cancer. The rearranged chain carries TRBV7-2 and TRBJ2-3, with the D call tentatively TRBD1 or TRBD2, each fitting 5 bases. This receptor has the CDR3 CASSPGSFPDTQYF. The nucleotide sequence is given as TGTGCCAGCAGCCCAGGGAGTTTTCCAGATACGCAGTATTTT.